The source of this TCR beta chain is a study of tumor-infiltrating lymphocytes in localized non-small cell lung cancer. About the research overall: The cohort mixed smokers and never-smokers, several histologies, and some post-neoadjuvant-chemotherapy samples. Study outcomes and limitations: Available tissue quantity limited TCR sequencing to a patient subset. No link was found between tumor T-cell fraction and recurrence-free survival.

Sequencing used immunoSEQ multiplex PCR; TCRdb keeps in-frame clones, though not all of them. The sample lists about 16,000 clones, over 70% occurring once. CDR3 length equals 13 residues. V lost 1 base to trimming and J lost 6 bases; unmatched junction nucleotides: 1. In germline, CDR1 is SGHVS, CDR2 FQNEAQ. This clone is categorized as large (0.1 to 1%). Its specificity is not known. The sample carries other DNA sequences with the same CDR3. The chain recombines TRBV7-8 with TRBJ1-2, with TRBD1 identical over 8 bases. Sequencing was done on a sample of lung tumor tissue. The clonotype originates from a human donor with non-small cell lung cancer. CDR3 protein: CASSLGTGNGYTF. CDR3 sequence (DNA): TGTGCCAGCAGCTTAGGGACAGGGAATGGCTACACCTTC.